This T cell receptor beta chain stems from a study of blood T cell repertoires in COVID-19. Study-level background: The United States, Italy and Spain provided the acute and convalescent COVID-19 samples.

Germline values: CDR1 SNHLY, CDR2 FYNNEI. This CDR3 contains 17 residues. Unmatched junction bases numbered 4, after V lost 1 base and J lost 5 bases. Participant-given clinical history determined each cohort assignment. Exposed enrollees encountered a COVID-19 case at some point within 2 weeks before study entry. Authors' analysis steps: Amplification from reference gene primers served as the basis for estimated nucleated cell counts. The table came from immunoSEQ multiplex PCR; TCRdb's copy has only in-frame clones and leaves some out. V and J calls and clone size are those listed in that table; D and trimming were worked out from the DNA. The data show 400,000 to 500,000 clones, with over 75% seen just once and 1.2% to 1.5% held by the top ten.

This receptor was obtained from a young woman who had been exposed to COVID-19. The chain links TRBV2 to TRBJ2-1; TRBD2 aligns across 14 bases. Sequenced sample: PBMCs or T cells enriched from blood (not recorded which). CDR3 in amino acids: CASSEGRGLAGDNEQFF. CDR3 nucleotides: TGTGCCAGCAGTGAAGGTCGGGGACTAGCGGGAGACAATGAGCAGTTCTTC.